This TCR beta chain was captured in a study of cytotoxic CD8 clonotypes in ibrutinib-treated CLL. Study as a whole: Treatment had run for a median 12 months, range 6 to 36, when response samples were taken. Broader study findings: Clonality rose at ibrutinib response, held steady in sustained remission, and fell toward baseline at progression.

A remark on this clone: The target antigen is unknown.

Here immunoSEQ multiplex PCR was the method, and the copy in TCRdb shows in-frame clones only, minus some. The repertoire has 50,000 to 60,000 clones, roughly 83% of them found once; the top ten carry around 21%. Genomic DNA in an amount of about 2 micrograms was extracted from cryopreserved PBMCs and used for the preparation of TCR beta libraries. Trimming left V 2 bases short and J 7 bases short, with 12 bases between. CDR3 length: 14 amino acids. CDR1 is MDHEN and CDR2 is SYDVKM in the germline V gene. This TCR was recovered from a human donor with chronic lymphocytic leukemia. The specimen was PBMCs, collected after 24 months of ibrutinib treatment. The chain is built from TRBV28 and TRBJ2-1; no reliable D call. CDR3 DNA sequence: TGTGCCAGCAGTTTAAGGGAAATTAGGAATGAGCAGTTCTTC. Its translation: CASSLREIRNEQFF.